The T cell receptor (beta chain) under discussion was sequenced for a study of OX40 agonist ivuxolimab in advanced cancers. Study details: In this cohort, patients received ivuxolimab, an agonistic anti-OX40 (CD134) antibody. It was permissible to have had prior anti-PD-1, anti-PD-L1 or anti-CTLA-4 therapy, and around 40% had some.

Notes on this clone: Antigen unknown.

Study results and limitations: On average, a greater number of expanded clones characterised CD8+ T cells relative to CD4+.

Trimming cost V 4 bases and J 7 bases, with 26 bases left between them. This CDR3 contains 17 residues. The germline V gene has CDR1 SEHNR and CDR2 FQNEAQ (reference sequence). Using immunoSEQ multiplex PCR, the repertoire was profiled, and TCRdb retains in-frame clones only, with some absent. The profile covers 40,000 to 45,000 clones, with about 85% appearing a single time and approximately 16% taken by the ten largest. The specimen comprised CD4+ or CD8+ T cells sorted from blood, sampled in a trial of the OX40 agonist ivuxolimab. This receptor was obtained from an adult with an advanced solid tumor such as melanoma, head and neck, liver or kidney cancer. This chain uses TRBV7-9 with TRBJ2-7; D tentatively reads TRBD1 or TRBD2 (5 bases each). The CDR3 region has the DNA TGTGCCAGCAGCTCGCTTGAACAGGAGGATAAGGGAAGGGAGCAGTACTTC. Its protein is CASSSLEQEDKGREQYF.